Given below is one T cell receptor beta chain in context. The entry originates in a study of T cells in Graves' hyperthyroidism and ophthalmopathy. If no ophthalmopathy progression occurred within 18 months, Graves' hyperthyroidism was stable. TCR beta CDR3 regions were amplified from RNA transcripts. The HTBI primer set was used in a first-round RT-PCR of the TCR CDR3. Each CDR3 protein is one row after TCRdb ran MiXCR on the multiplex PCR reads. The data hold roughly 840,000 distinct CDR3 sequences, with around 39% observed a single time. The V end was cut by 0 bases, the J end by 1 base, with 12 bases between. This CDR3 comprises 15 residues. Germline values: CDR1 DFQATT, CDR2 SNEGSKA (reference sequence).

The chain links TRBV20-1 to TRBJ1-1, with a weak D call TRBD1 (6 bases). Material for sequencing was blood. This clonotype was obtained from a man aged 18 to 29 with Graves' hyperthyroidism. The CDR3 sequence: CSARDEGRGNTEAFF. In DNA, the CDR3 is TGCAGTGCTAGAGACGAGGGCAGGGGGAACACTGAAGCTTTCTTT.